One sample yielded the 5 T cell receptor beta chains listed below, sequenced in a study of T cells in Graves' hyperthyroidism and ophthalmopathy. What was amplified from RNA transcripts were TCR beta CDR3 regions. The primer set for the first-round RT-PCR of the TCR CDR3 was HTBI. Each CDR3 protein gets one entry after TCRdb re-called the multiplex PCR reads with MiXCR. The repertoire holds about 570,000 distinct CDR3 sequences, with 35% to 55% as singletons. The sequencing sample was made of peripheral blood or thyroid tissue (not recorded which). Receptor source: an adult woman with Graves' disease, either hyperthyroidism or ophthalmopathy (not recorded which).

The genes are TRBV10-3 and TRBJ2-7, with 8 nucleotides matching TRBD1. CDR3 length equals 13 residues. Germline lookup yields CDR1 ENHRY and CDR2 SYGVKD. V lost 7 bases, J lost 1 base, and 3 bases stayed unmatched. The CDR3 is CAITGQGSYEQYF. Written as DNA, the CDR3 is TGTGCCATCACCGGACAGGGTTCCTACGAGCAGTACTTC.

V is TRBV9 and J is TRBJ2-5; D not certain. This CDR3 region has 14 residues. CDR1 is SGDLS, CDR2 YYNGEE, per germline. V was pared by 4 bases and J by 2 bases, with 12 bases between. This CDR3 is CASSLYKFQETQYF. CDR3 nucleotides: TGTGCCAGCAGCTTGTACAAGTTTCAAGAGACCCAGTACTTC.

This clonotype was counted at least ten times. The chain combines TRBV11-2 with TRBJ1-1; D unresolved. The V end was cut by 4 bases, the J end by 4 bases, with 19 bases between. CDR1 SGHAT and CDR2 FQNNGV come from the germline V gene. CDR3 size: 16 residues. The CDR3 region has the DNA TGTGCCAGCAGCTCCCCCCATTCCGGGTTTACCACTGAAGCTTTCTTT. It translates to CASSSPHSGFTTEAFF.

This sequence joins TRBV28 and TRBJ2-5; 8 bases are a match to TRBD2. There are 14 residues in the CDR3. Germline CDR1 and CDR2: MDHEN and SYDVKM. Germline trimming cut 9 bases from V and 2 bases from J; bases unmatched to any gene: 8. For the CDR3, the DNA is TGTGCCAGTGGACCAGCGGGGGATCAAGAGACCCAGTACTTC. It encodes CASGPAGDQETQYF.

Ten or more counts support this clonotype. This sequence joins TRBV5-6 and TRBJ1-5; D possibly corresponds to TRBD1 (5 bases). Germline lookup yields CDR1 SGHDT and CDR2 YYEEEE. V lost 1 base, J lost 1 base, and 9 bases lay in between. The CDR3 spans 15 residues. The DNA for the CDR3 is TGTGCCAGCAGCTTGCTGGGGGGGAGCAATCAGCCCCAGCATTTT. Its translation is CASSLLGGSNQPQHF. Full variable domain (missing parts from reference TRBV5-6 and TRBJ1-5): DAGVTQSPTHLIKTRGQQVTLRCSPKSGHDTVSWYQQALGQGPQFIFQYYEEEERQRGNFPDRFSGHQFPNYSSELNVNALLLGDSALYLCASSLLGGSNQPQHFGDGTRLSIL.